The 30 T cell receptor beta chains reported below all come from one sample, sequenced in a study of blood T cell repertoires in COVID-19. TCRdb keeps only in-frame clones here, not all; method: immunoSEQ multiplex PCR. The sample contains more than 200,000 clones, around nine tenths of which appear only once. Material: PBMCs or T cells enriched from blood (not recorded which). These TCRs come from a man aged 30 to 45 in a cohort exposed to, infected with or recovered from COVID-19 (not recorded which).

The J gene is TRBJ1-5, the V gene TRBV28; 8 nucleotides match TRBD1. The ends lost 5 bases at V and 0 bases at J; junction bases unmatched: 6. The germline CDR1 and CDR2 sequences are MDHEN and SYDVKM. CDR3 length equals 16 residues. CDR3 sequence: CASSHGQGYSNQPQHF. DNA of the CDR3: TGTGCCAGCAGTCACGGACAGGGTTATAGCAATCAGCCCCAGCATTTT.

This clone appeared a few times. The chain has TRBV6-5 and TRBJ1-5, with 7 bases identical to TRBD1. The ends lost 1 base at V and 9 bases at J; junction bases unmatched: 3. The CDR3 runs to 13 residues. Germline-derived CDR1 and CDR2 are MNHEY and SVGAGI. CDR3 in amino acids: CASSYFQGGPQHF. Here the CDR3 DNA reads TGTGCCAGCAGTTACTTCCAGGGGGGGCCCCAGCATTTT.

The J gene is TRBJ2-7, the V gene TRBV11-2; 7 bases match TRBD1. Germline assignment: CDR1 SGHAT and CDR2 FQNNGV. The CDR3 is 15 amino acids. After removal of 4 bases from V and 3 bases from J, the junction contained 9 bases not matched to a gene. The CDR3 DNA reads TGTGCCAGCAGCTCATCGTTCGACAGGGTCTACGAGCAGTACTTC. Translated: CASSSSFDRVYEQYF.

The rearrangement joins TRBV6-2 or TRBV6-3 to TRBJ1-4; D is uncertain. This CDR3 has 17 residues. With 0 bases removed from V and 16 bases from J, the gap between germline ends came to 27 bases. In germline, CDR1 is MNHEY, CDR2 SVGEGT. The CDR3 DNA sequence: TGTGCCAGCAGTTACTCGATGATATCCTCACCCGCTAGCGTAACGTTTTTT. Translating it yields CASSYSMISSPASVTFF.

The chain combines TRBV6-5 with TRBJ1-2; D unresolved. CDR1 MNHEY and CDR2 SVGAGI come from the germline V gene. The V end was cut by 6 bases, the J end by 4 bases, with 9 bases between. The CDR3 length is 12 residues. The CDR3, as DNA: TGTGCCAGCAGACAAAACAGCTATGGCTACACCTTC. It codes for CASRQNSYGYTF.

The V call is TRBV10-3, the J call TRBJ2-7; 7 bases agree with TRBD2. The CDR3 is made up of 12 amino acids. Trimming at V came to 6 bases and at J to 3 bases, leaving 2 bases not matched to a gene. CDR1 is ENHRY, CDR2 SYGVKD, per germline. As DNA, the CDR3 is TGTGCCATCAGCCGGGACTACTACGAGCAGTACTTC. Translation: CAISRDYYEQYF.

For the CDR3, the DNA is TGTGCCAGCAGCTTTATCGGGACAGGGAACACTGAAGCTTTCTTT. Amino acids: CASSFIGTGNTEAFF. The chain employs TRBV7-2 and TRBJ1-1, with 8 positions matching TRBD1. The CDR3 contains 15 residues. CDR1 and CDR2 (germline): SGHTA, FQGNSA. V lost 3 bases, J lost 1 base, and 4 bases stayed unmatched.

J is TRBJ2-1 and V is TRBV12-3 or TRBV12-4; 10 bases are shared with TRBD1. Losses at the gene ends were 10 bases for V and 7 bases for J; bases not matched to a gene: 7. CDR3 length: 13 amino acids. DNA for the CDR3: TGTGCCATCGGCGGGACAGGGGTGAATGAGCAGTTCTTC. It encodes CAIGGTGVNEQFF.

The V and J genes are TRBV11-3 and TRBJ2-5, with 7 nucleotides matching TRBD1. Germline assignment: CDR1 SGHNT and CDR2 YENEEA. The length of the CDR3 is 15 residues. After removal of 1 base from V and 4 bases from J, the junction contained 6 bases not matched to a gene. This chain's CDR3 is CASSLGRQGPETQYF. CDR3 bases: TGTGCCAGCAGCTTAGGGCGACAGGGTCCAGAGACCCAGTACTTC.

This clone was recorded only once. J is TRBJ1-2 and V is TRBV5-3; D remains ambiguous. TRBV5-3 is filed as an ORF, its function uncertain. V lost 1 base to trimming and J lost 2 bases, with 9 bases between them. This CDR3 is 14 amino acids long. The CDR3 here is CARSLYTENYGYTF. The CDR3 DNA follows: TGTGCCAGAAGCTTGTATACAGAAAACTATGGCTACACCTTC.

This clone was observed a handful of times. The J gene is TRBJ1-5, the V gene TRBV18; 8 bases are a match to TRBD1. Germline CDR1 and CDR2: KGHSH and LQKENI. The ends lost 6 bases at V and 6 bases at J; junction bases unmatched: 7. The length of the CDR3 is 14 residues. The CDR3 nucleotides read TGTGCCAGCTCGCGAGGACAGGGAGGTCAGCCCCAGCATTTT. Residues: CASSRGQGGQPQHF.

The chain employs TRBV29-1 and TRBJ2-1; D is undetermined. The germline gives CDR1 SQVTM, CDR2 ANQGSEA. The CDR3 is 15 residues long. V dropped 8 bases and J dropped 0 bases, with 17 bases sitting between them. The CDR3 DNA sequence: TGCAGCCTCTATGACACCTTGAGCTCCTACAATGAGCAGTTCTTC. This encodes CSLYDTLSSYNEQFF.

The rearrangement uses TRBV3-1 (or the pseudogene TRBV3-2) and TRBJ1-4, with D unclear. Trimming pared 2 bases from V and 2 bases from J, leaving 9 bases between. The V gene's germline CDR1 is LGHDT and CDR2 YNNKEL (reference sequence). The CDR3 length is 15 residues. This CDR3 is CASSQPGATNEKLFF. CDR3 nucleotides: TGTGCCAGCAGCCAACCAGGTGCGACTAATGAAAAACTGTTTTTT.

The V gene is TRBV20-1, the J gene TRBJ2-7; the D gene is possibly TRBD2 (6 bases). Germline V lookup: CDR1 DFQATT, CDR2 SNEGSKA (reference sequence). V shed 7 bases and J shed 6 bases, with 13 bases lying between them. The CDR3 runs 11 residues. CDR3 region: CSGARRGEQYF. The CDR3 DNA follows: TGCAGTGGTGCCAGGAGGGGCGAGCAGTACTTC.

This rearrangement joins TRBV28 to TRBJ2-7, with TRBD1 matching over 9 bases. The CDR3 consists of 15 residues. With V trimmed by 4 bases and J by 7 bases, 11 bases remained unmatched. The germline CDR1 and CDR2 sequences are MDHEN and SYDVKM. CDR3 loop: CASSSPMTGGGEQYF. In DNA form, the CDR3 reads TGTGCCAGCAGTTCCCCCATGACAGGGGGAGGAGAGCAGTACTTC.

This clone was observed a handful of times. This sequence joins TRBV5-1 and TRBJ2-1; 14 bases are a match to TRBD2. The CDR3 totals 15 residues. V lost 4 bases and J lost 7; bases outside the gene matches: 4. CDR1 SGHRS and CDR2 YFSETQ come from the germline V gene. The CDR3 sequence: CASSPTSGRENEQFF. In nucleotides, the CDR3 is TGCGCCAGCAGCCCGACTAGCGGGAGGGAAAATGAGCAGTTCTTC.

The rearrangement uses TRBV18 and TRBJ1-2; 10 nucleotides align to TRBD1. This CDR3 region has 15 residues. V trimming: 0 bases; J trimming: 7 bases; junction bases outside the gene matches: 5. Germline V CDR1 and CDR2: KGHSH, LQKENI. CDR3 in amino acids: CASSPPTGGFPGYTF. The CDR3 DNA sequence: TGTGCCAGCTCACCACCGACAGGGGGCTTCCCTGGCTACACCTTC.

The chain has TRBV9 and TRBJ2-1, with 13 nucleotides matching TRBD2. J lost 8 bases, V lost 4 bases, and 18 bases had no gene match. The CDR3 runs to 19 residues. Germline CDR1 is SGDLS and CDR2 is YYNGEE. The chain's CDR3 is CASSPRLAGGPIGRDEQFF. The DNA for the CDR3 is TGTGCCAGCAGCCCCAGACTAGCGGGAGGTCCCATAGGAAGGGATGAGCAGTTCTTC.

This rearrangement joins TRBV4-2 to TRBJ2-7; perhaps TRBD1 as D (5 bases). There are 14 residues in the CDR3. Deletions cut 3 bases from V and 3 bases from J, with 12 bases between. The germline gives CDR1 LGHNA, CDR2 YNFKEQ. CDR3 residues: CASSHAGDSYEQYF. The CDR3 bases are TGTGCCAGCAGCCATGCTGGAGACAGCTACGAGCAGTACTTC.

V is TRBV28 and J is TRBJ1-5, with 7 positions matching TRBD1. The germline V gene has CDR1 MDHEN and CDR2 SYDVKM. Losses at the gene ends were 10 bases for V and 0 bases for J; bases not matched to a gene: 9. This CDR3 comprises 15 residues. The chain's CDR3 is CAIRPQGISNQPQHF. The CDR3 coding sequence is TGTGCCATCCGACCACAGGGGATTAGCAATCAGCCCCAGCATTTT. Full variable domain (remainder filled in from reference TRBV28 and TRBJ1-5): DVKVTQSSRYLVKRTGEKVFLECVQDMDHENMFWYRQDPGLGLRLIYFSYDVKMKEKGDIPEGYSVSREKKERFSLILESASTNQTSMYLCAIRPQGISNQPQHFGDGTRLSIL.

This sequence joins TRBV9 and TRBJ2-5; TRBD1 matches at 9 bases. Germline V lookup: CDR1 SGDLS, CDR2 YYNGEE. The CDR3 has 16 residues. V lost 3 bases, J lost 4 bases, and 10 bases stayed unmatched. The CDR3 loop is CASSDPGQGLRETQYF. CDR3 coding DNA: TGTGCCAGCAGCGACCCGGGACAGGGACTTCGAGAGACCCAGTACTTC.

The chain carries TRBV29-1 and TRBJ2-7, with 8 bases identical to TRBD2. This CDR3 spans 16 amino acids. The germline gives CDR1 SQVTM, CDR2 ANQGSEA. The ends lost 1 base at V and 2 bases at J; junction bases unmatched: 10. CDR3 amino acids: CSVEGRSSGLTYEQYF. CDR3 nucleotides: TGCAGCGTTGAAGGGCGGTCTAGCGGGCTCACCTACGAGCAGTACTTC.

V gene TRBV6-5 combines with J gene TRBJ1-1; 10 bases line up with TRBD1. The ends lost 6 bases at V and 4 bases at J; junction bases unmatched: 5. The germline gives CDR1 MNHEY, CDR2 SVGAGI. CDR3 length: 14 amino acids. The CDR3: CASRQDRGLTEAFF. The CDR3 bases are TGTGCCAGCAGACAAGACAGGGGGCTCACTGAAGCTTTCTTT.

This rearrangement joins TRBV2 to TRBJ2-2; weak D call: TRBD2 (5 bases). The CDR3 is 15 residues long. V lost 1 base to trimming and J lost 3 bases, with 9 bases between them. Germline lookup yields CDR1 SNHLY and CDR2 FYNNEI. The CDR3 DNA reads as TGTGCCAGCAGTGAAGGTTTACTAGACACCGGGGAGCTGTTTTTT. Its protein product is CASSEGLLDTGELFF.

This chain connects TRBV6-5 to TRBJ2-7; D possibly corresponds to TRBD1 (6 bases). Germline V gives CDR1 MNHEY, CDR2 SVGAGI. The V end was cut by 5 bases, the J end by 3 bases, with 11 bases between. The CDR3 runs 13 residues. The CDR3 nucleotides read TGTGCCAGCAGTCCCTGGACAGTCTACGAGCAGTACTTC. Amino acids: CASSPWTVYEQYF.

The rearrangement joins TRBV13 to TRBJ2-2; TRBD1 matches 7 bases. J was trimmed by 4 bases and V by 5 bases; bases with no gene match: 1. The CDR3 is 13 residues long. CDR1 and CDR2 (germline): PRHDT, FYEKMQ (reference sequence). The CDR3 protein is CASSHRGTGELFF. The CDR3 DNA is TGTGCCAGCAGCCACAGGGGCACCGGGGAGCTGTTTTTT.

The V call is TRBV12-5, the J call TRBJ1-1; 7 bases align to TRBD1. CDR1 is LGHNT and CDR2 is FRNRAP in the germline V gene. Losses at the gene ends were 3 bases for V and 1 base for J; bases not matched to a gene: 8. This CDR3 comprises 16 residues. The CDR3 reads CASGFNTGDSNTEAFF. The CDR3 DNA is TGTGCTAGTGGTTTTAATACAGGGGACTCGAACACTGAAGCTTTCTTT.

About this clone itself: Other DNA variants within this sample encode the same CDR3. V is TRBV3-1 (or the pseudogene TRBV3-2) and J is TRBJ2-5, with D unclear. V gave up 2 bases and J gave up 3 bases, with 4 bases separating them. This CDR3 comprises 12 residues. CDR1 LGHDT and CDR2 YNNKEL come from the germline V gene (reference sequence). The CDR3 DNA reads TGTGCCAGCAGCCAACCGGAAGAGACCCAGTACTTC. This gives the protein CASSQPEETQYF.

The chain joins TRBV14 to TRBJ2-3; 10 bases are a match to TRBD1. Germline assignment: CDR1 SGHDN and CDR2 FVKESK. J lost 2 bases, V lost 4 bases, and 6 bases had no gene match. The CDR3 spans 16 residues. The CDR3 sequence: CASSLGTGAHTDTQYF. The CDR3, as DNA: TGTGCCAGCAGCCTCGGGACAGGGGCCCACACAGATACGCAGTATTTT.

This sequence joins TRBV9 and TRBJ1-2; the match to TRBD1 covers 10 bases. The J segment lost 7 bases and the V segment lost 3 bases, leaving 6 bases of the junction unmatched. The CDR3 consists of 14 residues. Germline V gene lookup returns CDR1 SGDLS and CDR2 YYNGEE. The CDR3 DNA is TGTGCCAGCAGCGGGACAGGGGGTATGTTTGGCTACACCTTC. Its protein is CASSGTGGMFGYTF.